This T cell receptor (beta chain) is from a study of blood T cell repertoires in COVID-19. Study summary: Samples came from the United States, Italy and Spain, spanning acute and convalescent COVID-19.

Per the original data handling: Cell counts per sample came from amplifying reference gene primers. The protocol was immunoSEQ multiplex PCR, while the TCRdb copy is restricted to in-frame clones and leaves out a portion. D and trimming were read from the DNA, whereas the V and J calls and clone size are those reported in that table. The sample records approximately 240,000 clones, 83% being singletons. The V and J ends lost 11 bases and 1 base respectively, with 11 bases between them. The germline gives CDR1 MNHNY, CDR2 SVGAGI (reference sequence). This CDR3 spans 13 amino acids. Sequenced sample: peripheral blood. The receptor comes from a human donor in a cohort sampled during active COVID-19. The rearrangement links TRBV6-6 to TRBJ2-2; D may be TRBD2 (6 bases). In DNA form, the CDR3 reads TGTGCCTCCCTGCGGGGGAACACCGGGGAGCTGTTTTTT. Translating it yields CASLRGNTGELFF.